The 10 T cell receptor beta chains in this list originate from one sample, sequenced in a study of T cells in Graves' hyperthyroidism and ophthalmopathy. What was amplified from RNA transcripts were TCR beta CDR3 regions. HTBI primers were used for first-round RT-PCR of the TCR CDR3. Via MiXCR, TCRdb re-called the multiplex PCR reads, giving one row per CDR3 protein. The profile shows 600,000 to 800,000 distinct CDR3 sequences, approximately 40% of them singletons. Sequenced material: blood. These receptor sequences come from a woman in her 40s with Graves' hyperthyroidism.

This clonotype was seen a handful of times. CDR3 in DNA: TGTGCCAGCTGCATTTCCGGGACCCGGAAAGAGACCCAGTACTTC. Its protein is CASCISGTRKETQYF. The chain carries TRBV12-3 or TRBV12-4 and TRBJ2-5; D tentatively fits TRBD1 or TRBD2 (5 bases each). V gave up 8 bases and J gave up 3 bases, with 19 bases separating them. The CDR3 has 15 residues.

The chain has TRBV5-1 and TRBJ2-7; the D gene is possibly TRBD1 (5 bases). The CDR3 consists of 14 residues. Germline V CDR1 and CDR2: SGHRS, YFSETQ. V lost 0 bases, J lost 5 bases, and 12 bases lay in between. The CDR3 nucleotides read TGCGCCAGCAGCTTGGCAGCAGGGAACCACGAGCAGTACTTC. Its protein product is CASSLAAGNHEQYF.

In this sample, this clonotype turned up a few times. The gene calls are TRBV12-3 or TRBV12-4 and TRBJ1-1; D not certain. V was cut by 6 bases and J by 9 bases, with 17 bases left in between. The CDR3 consists of 13 residues. The DNA of the CDR3 is TGTGCCAGCAGCCGTAGGGCGAGGATGAAAGCTTTCTTT. This codes for CASSRRARMKAFF.

The rearrangement links TRBV2 to TRBJ2-7; D may be TRBD1 or TRBD2 (6 bases each). CDR1 is SNHLY, CDR2 FYNNEI, per germline. The length of the CDR3 is 15 residues. V lost 5 bases, J lost 5 bases, and 19 bases lay in between. The CDR3 loop is CASSYSVGGRDEQYF. The CDR3 DNA sequence: TGTGCCAGCAGTTACTCCGTCGGGGGCCGGGACGAGCAGTACTTC.

Notes on this clonotype: One end of the junction varies from germline; a read error may be responsible. The rearrangement uses TRBV6-5 and TRBJ2-6; TRBD2 is a possible D gene (6 bases). The CDR3 runs 16 residues. Germline V CDR1 and CDR2: MNHEY, SVGAGI. The DNA of the CDR3 is TGTGCCATCAGTTACGAAAGGGACTTTGGGGCCAACGTCCTGACTTTC. Residues: CAISYERDFGANVLTF.

This chain links TRBV6-5 with TRBJ2-7, with TRBD1 matching over 8 bases. Germline V gene lookup returns CDR1 MNHEY and CDR2 SVGAGI. Trimming took 0 bases from V and 4 from J; bases not matched to a gene: 8. This CDR3 has 16 amino acids. The CDR3 DNA reads as TGTGCCAGCAGTTACTCCCTCGGACAGGGTGGGTACGAGCAGTACTTC. Amino acids: CASSYSLGQGGYEQYF.

Only a few counts were recorded for this clonotype. The V gene is TRBV29-1, the J gene TRBJ2-2, with unresolved D. The CDR3 is made up of 14 amino acids. V was pared by 3 bases and J by 1 base, with 9 bases between. Germline V lookup: CDR1 SQVTM, CDR2 ANQGSEA. Here the CDR3 reads CSVEAGRNTGELFF. The CDR3 region has the DNA TGCAGCGTTGAGGCCGGACGGAACACCGGGGAGCTGTTTTTT.

This clonotype has a count of ten or more. The chain uses TRBV29-1 and TRBJ1-1, with 7 bases that match TRBD1. J gave up 0 bases and V 7 bases, and 5 bases lay outside the gene matches. Germline CDR1 and CDR2: SQVTM and ANQGSEA. The CDR3 is 13 amino acids. The CDR3 nucleotides are TGCAGCGGCAGGGGGTTGATGAACACTGAAGCTTTCTTT. Translation gives CSGRGLMNTEAFF.

This clonotype was observed at least ten times. J is TRBJ1-1 and V is TRBV2, with unresolved D. Trimming took off 6 bases at V and 0 bases at J, with 11 bases between the two ends. The CDR3 totals 14 residues. CDR1 SNHLY and CDR2 FYNNEI come from the germline V gene. The CDR3 reads CASRPRTVNTEAFF. The CDR3 bases are TGTGCCAGCAGGCCCAGGACGGTGAACACTGAAGCTTTCTTT. The variable domain in full, completed from reference TRBV2 and TRBJ1-1, reads EPEVTQTPSHQVTQMGQEVILRCVPISNHLYFYWYRQILGQKVEFLVSFYNNEISEKSEIFDDQFSVERPDGSNFTLKIRSTKLEDSAMYFCASRPRTVNTEAFFGQGTRLTVV.

This clonotype was seen repeatedly, ten times or more. The chain uses TRBV5-1 and TRBJ1-1, with 9 positions matching TRBD1. The germline V gene encodes CDR1 SGHRS and CDR2 YFSETQ. The CDR3 runs 15 residues. The V and J ends lost 2 bases and 1 base, in that order; junction bases with no gene match: 3. CDR3 in amino acids: CASSFLQGANTEAFF. CDR3 nucleotide sequence: TGCGCCAGCAGCTTTCTACAGGGGGCGAACACTGAAGCTTTCTTT.